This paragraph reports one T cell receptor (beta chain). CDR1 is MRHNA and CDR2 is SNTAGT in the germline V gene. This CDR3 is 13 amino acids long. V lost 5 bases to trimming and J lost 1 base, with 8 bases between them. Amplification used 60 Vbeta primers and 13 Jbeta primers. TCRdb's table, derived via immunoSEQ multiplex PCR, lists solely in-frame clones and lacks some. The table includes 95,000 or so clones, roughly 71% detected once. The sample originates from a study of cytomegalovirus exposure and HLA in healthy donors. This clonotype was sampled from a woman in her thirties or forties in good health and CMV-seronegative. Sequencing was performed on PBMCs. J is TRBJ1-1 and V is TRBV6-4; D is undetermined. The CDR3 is CASSTRENTEAFF. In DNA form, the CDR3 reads TGTGCCAGCAGTACGAGGGAGAACACTGAAGCTTTCTTT.